This entry lists 18 T cell receptor beta chains sequenced from one sample in a study of T cells after yellow fever vaccination. TCRdb re-called the 5' RACE reads through MiXCR, storing one row per CDR3 protein. The data show 200,000 or so distinct CDR3 sequences, 6.7% seen once. The sequencing here drew on CD4+ T cells sorted from PBMCs, taken on the day of the yellow fever booster vaccination. Receptors originate from a man aged 25 to 40 who received the YFV17D yellow fever vaccine.

This clonotype has at least ten counts. The V gene is TRBV21-1, the J gene TRBJ2-7; the D call of TRBD2 is as the table states it, not checked on the DNA. TRBV21-1 is shown as a pseudogene. There are 15 residues in the CDR3. Here the CDR3 reads CASSKRRTSNYEQYF. The CDR3 coding sequence is TGTGCCAGCAGCAAAAGGAGGACTAGTAACTACGAGCAGTACTTC.

This clonotype was counted ten times or more. CDR3 in amino acids: CASSAGTGNTEAFF. The CDR3 DNA reads TGTGCCAGCAGCGCAGGGACGGGGAACACTGAAGCTTTCTTT. The chain employs TRBV12-3 or TRBV12-4 and TRBJ1-1; TRBD1 might be the D (5 bases). CDR3 length: 14 residues. V lost 6 bases and J lost 1, with 12 bases in between.

The chain has TRBV12-3 or TRBV12-4 and TRBJ2-1, with unresolved D. CDR3 size: 14 residues. Trimming removed 2 bases from V and 4 bases from J, with 9 bases in between. CDR3 sequence: CASSLSYLYNEQFF. The CDR3 nucleotides are TGTGCCAGCAGTTTATCATACTTATACAATGAGCAGTTCTTC.

This chain joins TRBV6-2 or TRBV6-3 and TRBJ2-6, with 8 bases lining up with TRBD1. Unmatched junction bases numbered 11, after V lost 6 bases and J lost 1 base. Looked up from germline, CDR1 is MNHEY and CDR2 is SVGEGT. The CDR3 is 18 amino acids. CDR3 coding DNA: TGTGCCAGCAGCCCCCCGGGACAGGCGATTTCTGGGGCCAACGTCCTGACTTTC. This encodes CASSPPGQAISGANVLTF.

This clonotype came up a few times. The chain has TRBV12-3 or TRBV12-4 and TRBJ1-2; TRBD1 might be the D (6 bases). There are 14 residues in the CDR3. V was cut by 7 bases and J by 6 bases, with 18 bases left in between. The CDR3 sequence is CASTLSTGVNGYTF. The CDR3 DNA follows: TGTGCCAGCACCCTCTCGACAGGCGTAAATGGCTACACCTTC.

This clonotype was counted ten times or more. The genes are TRBV7-2 and TRBJ2-2; the D gene could be TRBD1 or TRBD2 (6 bases each). Germline V gives CDR1 SGHTA, CDR2 FQGNSA. CDR3 length equals 14 residues. With 4 bases removed from V and 5 bases from J, the gap between germline ends came to 11 bases. The CDR3 DNA sequence: TGTGCCAGCAGCTCGGGGGCGTGGACCGGGGAGCTGTTTTTT. It is translated as CASSSGAWTGELFF.

This clonotype was seen at least ten times. J is TRBJ2-3 and V is TRBV24-1, with D maybe TRBD2 (5 bases). Looked up from germline, CDR1 is KGHDR and CDR2 is SFDVKD. The V gene lost 1 base and the J gene lost 0 bases, with 7 bases spanning the gap. This CDR3 has 15 amino acids. CDR3 in amino acids: CATSDFGGSTDTQYF. As DNA, the CDR3 is TGTGCCACCAGTGATTTTGGAGGCAGCACAGATACGCAGTATTTT.

This clonotype turned up a few times. This chain joins TRBV11-2 and TRBJ2-7, with 15 bases matching TRBD2. CDR3 length: 19 amino acids. J lost 6 bases, V lost 2 bases, and 14 bases had no gene match. Per the germline V gene, CDR1 is SGHAT and CDR2 is FQNNGV. The CDR3 region has the DNA TGTGCCAGCAGCTTAAGCCCCTCGGGACTAGCGGGAGGCTCCGGCGAGCAGTACTTC. As protein: CASSLSPSGLAGGSGEQYF.

The chain is built from TRBV6-5 and TRBJ2-1; 7 nucleotides align to TRBD1. Germline assignment: CDR1 MNHEY and CDR2 SVGAGI. J was trimmed by 0 bases and V by 6 bases; bases with no gene match: 8. CDR3 length equals 16 residues. The CDR3 sequence: CASSTTGLSSYNEQFF. In DNA form, the CDR3 reads TGTGCCAGCAGCACGACAGGGTTGAGCTCCTACAATGAGCAGTTCTTC.

This clonotype was observed many times. V and J are TRBV5-1 and TRBJ2-3, with no clear D. The CDR3 runs to 15 residues. The germline V gene has CDR1 SGHRS and CDR2 YFSETQ. Trimming removed 0 bases from V and 0 bases from J, with 8 bases in between. CDR3 sequence (DNA): TGCGCCAGCAGCTTGGCTACCGCTAGCACAGATACGCAGTATTTT. This codes for CASSLATASTDTQYF. Full variable domain (rest looked up from reference TRBV5-1 and TRBJ2-3): KAGVTQTPRYLIKTRGQQVTLSCSPISGHRSVSWYQQTPGQGLQFLFEYFSETQRNKGNFPGRFSGRQFSNSRSEMNVSTLELGDSALYLCASSLATASTDTQYFGPGTRLTVL.

The rearrangement joins TRBV12-3 or TRBV12-4 to TRBJ2-1, with unresolved D. The length of the CDR3 is 15 residues. The V end lost 7 bases, the J end lost 0 bases, and 13 bases lay between the germline ends. The CDR3 sequence: CASTDALNSYNEQFF. The DNA of the CDR3 is TGTGCCAGCACCGACGCCCTTAACTCCTACAATGAGCAGTTCTTC.

This clonotype was seen a handful of times. The V and J genes are TRBV5-1 and TRBJ2-7; perhaps TRBD2 as D (6 bases). This CDR3 has 13 amino acids. V dropped 7 bases and J dropped 5 bases, with 16 bases sitting between them. From germline, CDR1 is SGHRS and CDR2 YFSETQ. CDR3 bases: TGCGCCAGCGCAATGGGGGGTACCCACGAGCAGTACTTC. This sequence encodes CASAMGGTHEQYF.

This clonotype was found many times. The chain uses TRBV27 and TRBJ1-6; 7 bases agree with TRBD1. CDR1 is MNHEY, CDR2 SMNVEV, per germline (reference sequence). The V gene end was trimmed by 2 bases and the J gene end by 4 bases; junction bases not matched to a gene: 5. The CDR3 loop spans 16 amino acids. The CDR3 DNA sequence: TGTGCCAGCAGTTTAACAGGACAGGTTTATAATTCACCCCTCCACTTT. This codes for CASSLTGQVYNSPLHF.

V usage is TRBV4-2 and J usage is TRBJ2-2, with 13 bases lining up with TRBD2. The germline CDR1 and CDR2 sequences are LGHNA and YNFKEQ. V shed 3 bases and J 5 bases; nucleotides not matched to a gene: 3. This CDR3 is built from 16 residues. The chain's CDR3 is CASSHRTSGSTGELFF. The CDR3 nucleotides are TGTGCCAGCAGCCACAGGACTAGCGGGAGTACCGGGGAGCTGTTTTTT.

The chain has TRBV10-3 and TRBJ2-5; D not certain. Germline V gives CDR1 ENHRY, CDR2 SYGVKD. The CDR3 sequence is 13 residues long. V was trimmed by 0 bases and J by 3 bases, leaving 5 bases between them. In DNA, the CDR3 is TGTGCCATCAGTGAGTCGGCAGAAGAGACCCAGTACTTC. It translates to CAISESAEETQYF.

The V call is TRBV4-1, the J call TRBJ2-1; TRBD2 might be the D (6 bases). The CDR3 is 12 amino acids. The V gene's germline CDR1 is MGHRA and CDR2 YSYEKL. Trimming removed 1 base at V and 13 bases at J, with 11 bases between. The CDR3 spells CASSQGLRDQFF. CDR3 nucleotides: TGCGCCAGCAGCCAAGGTTTGCGGGATCAGTTCTTC.

The chain combines TRBV20-1 with TRBJ2-1, with 14 bases fitting TRBD2. Germline V gene lookup returns CDR1 DFQATT and CDR2 SNEGSKA (reference sequence). V trimming: 6 bases; J trimming: 7 bases; junction bases outside the gene matches: 5. This CDR3 is built from 14 residues. This chain's CDR3 is CSAGTSGRTNEQFF. CDR3 bases: TGCAGTGCGGGGACTAGCGGGAGAACGAATGAGCAGTTCTTC.

This clonotype was seen ten or more times. The CDR3 DNA follows: TGCGCCAGCAGCTCGCGGGAGCTCAACCATGAGCAGTTCTTC. Translation: CASSSRELNHEQFF. The V and J genes are TRBV5-1 and TRBJ2-1, with 7 bases fitting TRBD2. The V segment lost 3 bases and the J segment 8 bases; nucleotides outside the gene matches: 8. Germline V gene sequence: CDR1 SGHRS, CDR2 YFSETQ. The CDR3 totals 14 residues.